The 26 T cell receptor beta chains in this list originate from one sample, sequenced in a study of OX40 agonist ivuxolimab in advanced cancers. Clones were sequenced by immunoSEQ multiplex PCR, and TCRdb holds only the in-frame ones, with some missing. The data hold more than 30,000 clones, with approximately 79% observed a single time. Sample: CD4+ or CD8+ T cells sorted from blood, taken in a trial of the OX40 agonist ivuxolimab. The receptors here all came from an adult with an advanced solid tumor such as melanoma, head and neck, liver or kidney cancer.

The chain links TRBV4-1 to TRBJ1-1; D call uncertain. Germline CDR1 reads MGHRA; CDR2 reads YSYEKL. This CDR3 spans 14 amino acids. Trimming removed 0 bases from V and 1 base from J, with 6 bases in between. CDR3 sequence: CASSQDPGNTEAFF. The CDR3 DNA reads as TGCGCCAGCAGCCAAGATCCCGGGAACACTGAAGCTTTCTTT.

This chain connects TRBV11-2 to TRBJ2-2; D remains ambiguous. Germline-derived CDR1 and CDR2 are SGHAT and FQNNGV. V lost 0 bases to trimming and J lost 5 bases, with 7 bases between them. This CDR3 spans 14 amino acids. The CDR3 DNA is TGTGCCAGCAGCTTAGAACGGATAACCGGGGAGCTGTTTTTT. Encoded protein: CASSLERITGELFF.

This clone has only one observation. The gene calls are TRBV19 and TRBJ2-5, with 7 bases matching TRBD1. The J call is in doubt because the DNA end fits TRBJ2-7 better. Germline V gene lookup returns CDR1 LNHDA and CDR2 SQIVND (reference sequence). CDR3 length equals 15 residues. Written as DNA, the CDR3 is TGTGCCAGTAGCCCGACAGGGCCGATCTCCTACGAGCAGTACTTC. This gives the protein CASSPTGPISYEQYF.

The chain has TRBV7-2 and TRBJ2-5; 9 bases are shared with TRBD2. After removal of 3 bases from V and 5 bases from J, the junction contained 1 base not matched to a gene. Germline V gene sequence: CDR1 SGHTA, CDR2 FQGNSA. The length of the CDR3 is 13 residues. The CDR3 reads CASSLSGGETQYF. The DNA of the CDR3 is TGTGCCAGCAGCTTGAGCGGGGGGGAGACCCAGTACTTC. Full variable domain (rest looked up from reference TRBV7-2 and TRBJ2-5): GAGVSQSPSNKVTEKGKDVELRCDPISGHTALYWYRQSLGQGLEFLIYFQGNSAPDKSGLPSDRFSAERTGGSVSTLTIQRTQQEDSAVYLCASSLSGGETQYFGPGTRLLVL.

This chain connects TRBV13 to TRBJ1-1; the D is unclear. CDR3 length: 11 amino acids. V was clipped by 4 bases and J by 10 bases, with 10 bases between them. CDR1 PRHDT and CDR2 FYEKMQ come from the germline V gene (reference sequence). CDR3 bases: TGTGCCAGCAGCTCCCCGGAAACAGCTTTCTTT. Translated: CASSSPETAFF.

The chain combines TRBV19 with TRBJ2-6; possible D gene TRBD1, 7 bases. V was shortened by 5 bases and J by 3 bases, with 11 bases between the two germline ends. The CDR3 has 15 amino acids. Germline V lookup: CDR1 LNHDA, CDR2 SQIVND (reference sequence). The CDR3 spells CASSPGGGGANVLTF. CDR3 in DNA: TGTGCCAGTAGTCCAGGGGGAGGTGGGGCCAACGTCCTGACTTTC.

The chain uses TRBV9 and TRBJ2-3; TRBD2 aligns across 9 bases. There are 15 residues in the CDR3. Germline V gives CDR1 SGDLS, CDR2 YYNGEE. With V trimmed by 0 bases and J by 4 bases, 3 bases remained unmatched. The DNA for the CDR3 is TGTGCCAGCAGCGTAGTGCGCGGGGGGGCAGATACGCAGTATTTT. It translates to CASSVVRGGADTQYF. The variable domain in full, completed from reference TRBV9 and TRBJ2-3, reads DSGVTQTPKHLITATGQRVTLRCSPRSGDLSVYWYQQSLDQGLQFLIQYYNGEERAKGNILERFSAQQFPDLHSELNLSSLELGDSALYFCASSVVRGGADTQYFGPGTRLTVL.

The V and J genes are TRBV5-4 and TRBJ2-4, with D uncertain. CDR3 length equals 14 residues. Between the trimmed V and J ends, which lost 4 bases and 2 bases, there was a span of 10 bases. The germline V gene has CDR1 SGHNT and CDR2 YYREEE (reference sequence). The CDR3 spells CASSLPDTKNIQYF. DNA for the CDR3: TGTGCCAGCAGCCTCCCCGACACCAAAAACATTCAGTACTTC.

The chain recombines TRBV7-6 with TRBJ2-1; 9 positions match TRBD2. The CDR3 length is 13 residues. CDR1 is SGHVS and CDR2 is FNYEAQ in the germline V gene. With 3 bases clipped from V and 14 bases from J, the junction kept 8 bases outside the gene matches. The CDR3 DNA is TGTGCCAGCAGCTTGGGCGGGGGGGCCGTGGAGTTCTTC. This gives the protein CASSLGGGAVEFF.

The gene calls are TRBV7-9 and TRBJ1-3; no definite D call. V was trimmed by 8 bases and J by 0 bases, leaving 11 bases between them. Germline V gene data show CDR1 as SEHNR and CDR2 as FQNEAQ (reference sequence). This CDR3 comprises 14 residues. This CDR3 reads CASGYEGSGNTIYF. The CDR3 bases are TGTGCCAGCGGATACGAGGGCTCTGGAAACACCATATATTTT.

This chain joins TRBV5-6 and TRBJ2-2; 8 bases map to TRBD1. V was clipped by 3 bases and J by 5 bases; unmatched bases: 6. The CDR3 has 15 residues. CDR1 and CDR2 (germline): SGHDT, YYEEEE. This chain's CDR3 is CASSSGTGVTGELFF. The CDR3 DNA sequence: TGTGCCAGCAGCTCCGGGACAGGCGTAACCGGGGAGCTGTTTTTT.

The chain has TRBV4-2 and TRBJ1-6, with D perhaps TRBD1 (5 bases). The CDR3 has 18 residues. The ends were cut back, 0 bases at V and 0 bases at J, with 12 bases in the middle. Germline V gene sequence: CDR1 LGHNA, CDR2 YNFKEQ. CDR3 bases: TGTGCCAGCAGCCAAGAGGGGGGGTGGAGCTCCTATAATTCACCCCTCCACTTT. Protein: CASSQEGGWSSYNSPLHF.

This clone turned up a few times. The chain recombines TRBV2 with TRBJ1-5; a possible D gene is TRBD1 (5 bases). CDR3 size: 14 residues. Germline V CDR1 and CDR2: SNHLY, FYNNEI. V dropped 8 bases and J dropped 2 bases, with 13 bases sitting between them. The DNA of the CDR3 is TGTGCCAGCGGTGGGGGGTATGGCAATCAGCCCCAGCATTTT. This sequence encodes CASGGGYGNQPQHF.

This sequence joins TRBV9 and TRBJ1-1, with TRBD1 matching 12 bases. Germline V gene data show CDR1 as SGDLS and CDR2 as YYNGEE. The CDR3 spans 21 residues. The ends lost 0 bases at V and 4 bases at J; junction bases unmatched: 19. CDR3 bases: TGTGCCAGCAGCGTAGGATTGGGGCACAGAGGGGGACAGGGGGCGAGCACTGAAGCTTTCTTT. It is translated as CASSVGLGHRGGQGASTEAFF.

This sequence joins TRBV10-3 and TRBJ1-3; TRBD1 aligns across 9 bases. The CDR3 contains 14 residues. The junction had 6 bases not matched to a gene; V was cut back by 8 bases and J by 4 bases. CDR1 and CDR2 (germline): ENHRY, SYGVKD. CDR3: CAIGTGNSGNTIYF. CDR3 nucleotides: TGTGCCATCGGGACAGGGAACTCCGGAAACACCATATATTTT.

The V call is TRBV5-6, the J call TRBJ2-2, with D uncertain. The CDR3 is 16 amino acids. Germline-derived CDR1 and CDR2 are SGHDT and YYEEEE. Trimming shortened V by 0 bases and J by 1 base, and 10 bases separated the two germline ends. CDR3 bases: TGTGCCAGCAGCTTGGCGGCTTTGTTGAACACCGGGGAGCTGTTTTTT. Protein product: CASSLAALLNTGELFF.

CDR3 nucleotide sequence: TGCGCCAGCAGCTTGGTTGGTGAAGCTTTCTTT. This encodes CASSLVGEAFF. The V call is TRBV5-1, the J call TRBJ1-1; no reliable D call. V was clipped by 0 bases and J by 7 bases, with 4 bases between them. The CDR3 spans 11 residues. CDR1 is SGHRS, CDR2 YFSETQ, per germline.

The gene calls are TRBV7-9 and TRBJ2-1; 13 bases match TRBD2. Germline V gene lookup returns CDR1 SEHNR and CDR2 FQNEAQ (reference sequence). With 5 bases clipped from V and 3 bases from J, the junction kept 4 bases outside the gene matches. The CDR3 consists of 16 residues. The CDR3 spells CASSVGLAGIYNEQFF. CDR3 DNA sequence: TGTGCCAGCAGCGTGGGACTAGCGGGGATCTACAATGAGCAGTTCTTC.

The chain has TRBV5-1 and TRBJ1-6, with a weak D call TRBD1 (5 bases). This CDR3 comprises 15 residues. Germline V gene data show CDR1 as SGHRS and CDR2 as YFSETQ. V gave up 3 bases and J gave up 4 bases, with 11 bases separating them. The CDR3 sequence: CASSSLGGYNSPLHF. The CDR3, as DNA: TGCGCCAGCAGCTCCCTGGGGGGTTATAATTCACCCCTCCACTTT.

The chain combines TRBV6-6 with TRBJ2-5; the D gene could be TRBD1 or TRBD2 (5 bases each). Germline-derived CDR1 and CDR2 are MNHNY and SVGAGI (reference sequence). There are 16 residues in the CDR3. Trimming removed 7 bases from V and 1 base from J, with 19 bases in between. CDR3 coding DNA: TGTGCCAGCACCTCCTTTCCCGGGACGGGCCAAGAGACCCAGTACTTC. This codes for CASTSFPGTGQETQYF.

The V call is TRBV15, the J call TRBJ2-5, with unresolved D. V was trimmed by 0 bases and J by 3 bases, leaving 5 bases between them. This CDR3 is 13 amino acids long. CDR1 and CDR2 (germline): LNHNV, YYDKDF (reference sequence). CDR3 DNA sequence: TGTGCCACCAGCAGAGATCGGGAAGAGACCCAGTACTTC. It specifies CATSRDREETQYF.

The rearrangement links TRBV5-1 to TRBJ2-3; 9 bases map to TRBD2. The CDR3 is 16 residues long. V was clipped by 1 base and J by 6 bases; unmatched bases: 9. Germline V lookup: CDR1 SGHRS, CDR2 YFSETQ. CDR3 DNA sequence: TGCGCCAGCAGCTTGTCAGGCCTTGGACTAGCGGATACGCAGTATTTT. Translation gives CASSLSGLGLADTQYF. Using reference TRBV5-1 and TRBJ2-3 for the parts outside the CDR3, the full variable domain is KAGVTQTPRYLIKTRGQQVTLSCSPISGHRSVSWYQQTPGQGLQFLFEYFSETQRNKGNFPGRFSGRQFSNSRSEMNVSTLELGDSALYLCASSLSGLGLADTQYFGPGTRLTVL.

The chain joins TRBV6-5 to TRBJ2-7; 7 bases are shared with TRBD2. CDR3 length: 16 amino acids. The V gene end was trimmed by 2 bases and the J gene end by 3 bases; junction bases not matched to a gene: 10. The germline gives CDR1 MNHEY, CDR2 SVGAGI. The CDR3 DNA is TGTGCCAGCAGTTACCCCATGGGAGGGGACTACTACGAGCAGTACTTC. Amino acids: CASSYPMGGDYYEQYF.

V usage is TRBV27 and J usage is TRBJ1-1; D call uncertain. CDR3 size: 13 residues. Trimming left V 2 bases short and J 0 bases short, with 4 bases between. CDR1 MNHEY and CDR2 SMNVEV come from the germline V gene (reference sequence). This CDR3 reads CASSLLMNTEAFF. The DNA for the CDR3 is TGTGCCAGCAGTTTACTTATGAACACTGAAGCTTTCTTT.

The rearrangement links TRBV7-2 to TRBJ2-2, with 7 bases that match TRBD1. V lost 5 bases to trimming and J lost 3 bases; unmatched junction nucleotides: 6. Germline assignment: CDR1 SGHTA and CDR2 FQGNSA. The CDR3 runs to 15 residues. CDR3 residues: CASSQMTGYTGELFF. CDR3 nucleotide sequence: TGTGCCAGCAGCCAAATGACAGGGTACACCGGGGAGCTGTTTTTT.

This clone came up a few times. The V call is TRBV4-1, the J call TRBJ1-4; no reliable D call. Germline V gene lookup returns CDR1 MGHRA and CDR2 YSYEKL. The CDR3 runs to 15 residues. Trimming pared 2 bases from V and 8 bases from J, leaving 15 bases between. DNA for the CDR3: TGCGCCAGCAGCCAATCAACAGTAGCGGGAGAAAAACTGTTTTTT. Translating gives CASSQSTVAGEKLFF.